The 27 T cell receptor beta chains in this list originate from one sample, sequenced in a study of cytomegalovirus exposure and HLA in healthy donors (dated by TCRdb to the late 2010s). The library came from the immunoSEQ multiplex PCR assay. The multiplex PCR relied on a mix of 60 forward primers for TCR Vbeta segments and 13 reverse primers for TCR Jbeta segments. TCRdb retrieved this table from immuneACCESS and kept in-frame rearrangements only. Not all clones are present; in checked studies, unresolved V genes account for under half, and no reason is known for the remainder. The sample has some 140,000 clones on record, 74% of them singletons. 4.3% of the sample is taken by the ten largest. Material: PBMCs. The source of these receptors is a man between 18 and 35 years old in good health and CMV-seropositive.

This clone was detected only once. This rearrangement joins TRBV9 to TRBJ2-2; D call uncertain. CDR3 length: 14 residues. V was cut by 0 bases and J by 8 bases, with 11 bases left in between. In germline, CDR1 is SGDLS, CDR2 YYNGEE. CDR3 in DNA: TGTGCCAGCAGCGTAGATACTGTCACGGGGGAGCTGTTTTTT. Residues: CASSVDTVTGELFF.

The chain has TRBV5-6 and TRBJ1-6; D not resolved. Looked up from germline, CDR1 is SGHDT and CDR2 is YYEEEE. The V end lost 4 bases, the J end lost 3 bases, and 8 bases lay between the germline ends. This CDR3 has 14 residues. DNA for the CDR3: TGTGCCAGCAGCCCCGGGGACTATAATTCACCCCTCCACTTT. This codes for CASSPGDYNSPLHF. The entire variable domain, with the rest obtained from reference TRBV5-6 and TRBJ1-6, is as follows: DAGVTQSPTHLIKTRGQQVTLRCSPKSGHDTVSWYQQALGQGPQFIFQYYEEEERQRGNFPDRFSGHQFPNYSSELNVNALLLGDSALYLCASSPGDYNSPLHFGNGTRLTVT.

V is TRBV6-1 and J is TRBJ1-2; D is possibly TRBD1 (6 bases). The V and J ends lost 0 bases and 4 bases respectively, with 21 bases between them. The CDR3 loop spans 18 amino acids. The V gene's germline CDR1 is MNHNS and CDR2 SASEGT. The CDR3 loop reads CASSEASRGGGVPYGYTF. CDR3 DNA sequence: TGTGCCAGCAGTGAAGCAAGTAGAGGGGGAGGGGTCCCCTATGGCTACACCTTC.

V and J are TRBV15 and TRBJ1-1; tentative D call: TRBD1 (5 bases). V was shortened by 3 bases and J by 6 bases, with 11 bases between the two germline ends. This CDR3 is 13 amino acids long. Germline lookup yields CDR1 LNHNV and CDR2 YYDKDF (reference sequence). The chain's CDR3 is CATSRGLGAEAFF. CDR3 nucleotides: TGTGCCACCAGCAGGGGACTCGGCGCTGAAGCTTTCTTT.

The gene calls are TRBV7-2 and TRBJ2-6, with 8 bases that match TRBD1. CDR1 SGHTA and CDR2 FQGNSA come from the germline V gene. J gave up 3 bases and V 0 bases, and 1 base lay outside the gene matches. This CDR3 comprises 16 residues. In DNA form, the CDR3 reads TGTGCCAGCAGCTTAGCGACAGGGGTTGGGGCCAACGTCCTGACTTTC. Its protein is CASSLATGVGANVLTF.

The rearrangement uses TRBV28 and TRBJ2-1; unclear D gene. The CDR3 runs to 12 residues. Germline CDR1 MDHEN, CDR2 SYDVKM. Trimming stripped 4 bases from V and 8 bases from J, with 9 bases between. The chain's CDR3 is CASSSMRHEQFF. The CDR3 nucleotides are TGTGCCAGCAGTTCGATGAGGCATGAGCAGTTCTTC. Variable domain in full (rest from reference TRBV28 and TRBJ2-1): DVKVTQSSRYLVKRTGEKVFLECVQDMDHENMFWYRQDPGLGLRLIYFSYDVKMKEKGDIPEGYSVSREKKERFSLILESASTNQTSMYLCASSSMRHEQFFGPGTRLTVL.

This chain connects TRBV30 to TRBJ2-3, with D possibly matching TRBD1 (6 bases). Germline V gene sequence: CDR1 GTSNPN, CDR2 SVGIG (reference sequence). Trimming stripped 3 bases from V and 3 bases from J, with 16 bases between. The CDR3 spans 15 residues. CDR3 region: CAWSPHRDRTDTQYF. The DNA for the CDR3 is TGTGCCTGGAGCCCACACAGGGATCGGACAGATACGCAGTATTTT.

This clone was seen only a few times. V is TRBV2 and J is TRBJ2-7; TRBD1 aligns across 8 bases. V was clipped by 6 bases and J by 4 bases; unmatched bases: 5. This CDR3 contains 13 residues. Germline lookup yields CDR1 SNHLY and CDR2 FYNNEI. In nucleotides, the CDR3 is TGTGCCAGCAGAGACAGGGGACCTTACGAGCAGTACTTC. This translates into CASRDRGPYEQYF. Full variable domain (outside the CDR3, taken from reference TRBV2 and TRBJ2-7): EPEVTQTPSHQVTQMGQEVILRCVPISNHLYFYWYRQILGQKVEFLVSFYNNEISEKSEIFDDQFSVERPDGSNFTLKIRSTKLEDSAMYFCASRDRGPYEQYFGPGTRLTVT.

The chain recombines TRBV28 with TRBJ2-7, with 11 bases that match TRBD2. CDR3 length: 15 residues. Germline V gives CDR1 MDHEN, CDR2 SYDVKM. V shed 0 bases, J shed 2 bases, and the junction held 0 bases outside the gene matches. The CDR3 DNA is TGTGCCAGCAGTTTATGGACTAGCGGGACCTACGAGCAGTACTTC. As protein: CASSLWTSGTYEQYF.

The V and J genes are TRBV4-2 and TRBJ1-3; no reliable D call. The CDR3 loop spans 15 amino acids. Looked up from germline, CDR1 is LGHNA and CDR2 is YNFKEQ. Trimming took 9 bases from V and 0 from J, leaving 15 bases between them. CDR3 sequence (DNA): TGTGCCAGGACCTTCGCGGGGATCTCTGGAAACACCATATATTTT. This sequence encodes CARTFAGISGNTIYF.

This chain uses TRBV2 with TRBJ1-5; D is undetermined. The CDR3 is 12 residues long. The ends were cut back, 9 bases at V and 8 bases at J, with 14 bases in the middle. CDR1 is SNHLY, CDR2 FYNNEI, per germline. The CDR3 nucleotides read TGTGCCAGTGGTCTTCCTGCAGAGCCCCAGCATTTT. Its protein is CASGLPAEPQHF.

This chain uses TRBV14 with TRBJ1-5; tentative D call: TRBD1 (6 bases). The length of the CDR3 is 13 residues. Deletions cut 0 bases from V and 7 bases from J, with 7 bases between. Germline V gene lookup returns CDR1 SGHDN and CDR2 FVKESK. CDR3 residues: CASSQDRGQPQHF. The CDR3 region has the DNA TGTGCCAGCAGCCAAGACAGGGGACAGCCCCAGCATTTT.

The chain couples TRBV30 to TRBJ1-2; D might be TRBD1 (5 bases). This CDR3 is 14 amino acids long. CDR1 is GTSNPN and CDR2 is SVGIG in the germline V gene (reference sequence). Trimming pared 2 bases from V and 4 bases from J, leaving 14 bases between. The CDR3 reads CAWSPFVGLYGYTF. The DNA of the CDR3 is TGTGCCTGGAGTCCATTCGTGGGGCTCTATGGCTACACCTTC.

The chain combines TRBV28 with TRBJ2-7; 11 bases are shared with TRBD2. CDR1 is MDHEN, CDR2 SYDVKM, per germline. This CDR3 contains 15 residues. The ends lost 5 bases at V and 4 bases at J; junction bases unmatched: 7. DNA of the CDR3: TGTGCCAGCAGTCCGGGGACTAGCGGTCCTTACGAGCAGTACTTC. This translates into CASSPGTSGPYEQYF.

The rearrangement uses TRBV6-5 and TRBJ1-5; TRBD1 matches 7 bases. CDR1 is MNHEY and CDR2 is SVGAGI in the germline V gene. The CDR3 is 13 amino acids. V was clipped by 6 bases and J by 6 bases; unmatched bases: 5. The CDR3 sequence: CASRDHRGQPQHF. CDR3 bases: TGTGCCAGCAGGGACCACAGGGGTCAGCCCCAGCATTTT.

CDR3 in DNA: TGTGCCAGCAGTTTTAGTGGGAGGGTCAACGAGCAGTACTTC. Translation gives CASSFSGRVNEQYF. The rearrangement joins TRBV28 to TRBJ2-5; 7 bases map to TRBD2. The DNA matches TRBJ2-7 better at its end, which makes the J call doubtful. CDR3 length: 14 amino acids. The germline V gene encodes CDR1 MDHEN and CDR2 SYDVKM.

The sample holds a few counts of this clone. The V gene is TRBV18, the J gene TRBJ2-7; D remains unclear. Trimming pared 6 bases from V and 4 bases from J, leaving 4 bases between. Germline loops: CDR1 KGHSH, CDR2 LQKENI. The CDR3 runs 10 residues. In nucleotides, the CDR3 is TGTGCCAGCTCCCTATACGAGCAGTACTTC. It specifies CASSLYEQYF.

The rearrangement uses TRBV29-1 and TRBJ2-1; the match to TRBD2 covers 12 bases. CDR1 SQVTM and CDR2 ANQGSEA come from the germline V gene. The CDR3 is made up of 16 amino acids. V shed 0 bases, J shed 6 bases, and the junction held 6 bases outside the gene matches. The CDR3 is CSVEDLRLAGANEQFF. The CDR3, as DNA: TGCAGCGTTGAAGATCTAAGACTAGCGGGAGCCAATGAGCAGTTCTTC.

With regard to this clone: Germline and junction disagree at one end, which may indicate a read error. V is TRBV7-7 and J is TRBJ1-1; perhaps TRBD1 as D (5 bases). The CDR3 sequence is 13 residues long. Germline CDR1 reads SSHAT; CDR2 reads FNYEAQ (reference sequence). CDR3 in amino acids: CASSYGANTEAFF. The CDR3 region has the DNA TGTGCTAGCAGCTATGGGGCAAACACTGAAGCTTTCTTT.

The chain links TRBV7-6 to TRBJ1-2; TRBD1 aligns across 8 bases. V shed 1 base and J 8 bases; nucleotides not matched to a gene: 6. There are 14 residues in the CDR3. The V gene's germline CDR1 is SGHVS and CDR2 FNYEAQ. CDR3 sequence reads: CASSLGTGSVGYTF. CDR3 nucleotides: TGTGCCAGCAGCTTAGGGACAGGGTCGGTCGGCTACACCTTC.

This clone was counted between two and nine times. CDR3 in DNA: TGTGCCAGCAGTTTATCGAGTGCGGGGGGGCCGATTTGGAAAAAAGACCAGTACTTC. Translating gives CASSLSSAGGPIWKKDQYF. V and J are TRBV27 and TRBJ2-5; TRBD2 aligns across 9 bases. Losses at the gene ends were 0 bases for V and 10 bases for J; bases not matched to a gene: 21. CDR1 and CDR2 (germline): MNHEY, SMNVEV (reference sequence). The CDR3 length is 19 residues.

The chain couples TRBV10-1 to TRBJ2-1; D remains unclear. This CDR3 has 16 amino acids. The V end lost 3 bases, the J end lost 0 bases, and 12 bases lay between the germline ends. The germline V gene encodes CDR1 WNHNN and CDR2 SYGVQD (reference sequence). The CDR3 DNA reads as TGCGCCAGCAGTGACGCCAGCGCATTCTCCTACAATGAGCAGTTCTTC. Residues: CASSDASAFSYNEQFF.

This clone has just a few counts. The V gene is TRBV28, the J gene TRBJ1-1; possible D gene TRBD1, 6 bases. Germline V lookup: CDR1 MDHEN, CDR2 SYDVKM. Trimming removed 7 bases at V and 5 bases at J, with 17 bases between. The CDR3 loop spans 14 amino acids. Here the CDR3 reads CASKIWGRGTEAFF. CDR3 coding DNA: TGTGCCAGCAAAATTTGGGGGCGCGGGACTGAAGCTTTCTTT. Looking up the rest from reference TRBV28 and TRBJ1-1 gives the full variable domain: DVKVTQSSRYLVKRTGEKVFLECVQDMDHENMFWYRQDPGLGLRLIYFSYDVKMKEKGDIPEGYSVSREKKERFSLILESASTNQTSMYLCASKIWGRGTEAFFGQGTRLTVV.

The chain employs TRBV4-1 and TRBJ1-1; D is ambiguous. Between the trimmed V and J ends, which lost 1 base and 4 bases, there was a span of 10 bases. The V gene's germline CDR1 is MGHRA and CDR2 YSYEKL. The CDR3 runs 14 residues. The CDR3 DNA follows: TGCGCCAGCAGCCAAGTGGTCAGCGCCACTGAAGCTTTCTTT. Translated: CASSQVVSATEAFF.

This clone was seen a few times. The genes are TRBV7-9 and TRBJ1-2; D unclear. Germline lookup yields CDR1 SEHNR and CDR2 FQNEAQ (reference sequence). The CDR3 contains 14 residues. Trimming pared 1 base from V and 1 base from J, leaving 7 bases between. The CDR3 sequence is CASSLGQNNYGYTF. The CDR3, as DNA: TGTGCCAGCAGCTTAGGGCAGAATAACTATGGCTACACCTTC.

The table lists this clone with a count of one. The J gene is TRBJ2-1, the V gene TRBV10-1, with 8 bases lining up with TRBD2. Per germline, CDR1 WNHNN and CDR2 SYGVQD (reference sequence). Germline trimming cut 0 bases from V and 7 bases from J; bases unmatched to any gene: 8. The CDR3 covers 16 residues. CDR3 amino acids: CASSESTGGLGNEQFF. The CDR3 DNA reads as TGCGCCAGCAGTGAGTCGACGGGGGGGCTTGGGAATGAGCAGTTCTTC.

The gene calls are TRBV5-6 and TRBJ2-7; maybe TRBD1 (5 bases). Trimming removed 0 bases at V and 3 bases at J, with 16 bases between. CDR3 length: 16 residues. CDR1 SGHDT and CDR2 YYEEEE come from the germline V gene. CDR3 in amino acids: CASSLATTDLYYEQYF. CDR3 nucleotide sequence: TGTGCCAGCAGCTTGGCTACGACAGACCTTTACTACGAGCAGTACTTC.